These T cell receptor beta chains were read from a single sample in a study of T cells in Graves' hyperthyroidism and ophthalmopathy. TCRdb recomputed calls from the multiplex PCR reads with MiXCR, one row per CDR3 protein. The sample records about 680,000 distinct CDR3 sequences, just over 35% being singletons. The sequenced sample consisted of blood. The source is a woman aged 40 to 50 with Graves' hyperthyroidism. The CDR3 runs from the conserved cysteine through the conserved F or W. A D gene is named only where the DNA matches it firmly. Rows may omit the clone size; those that give it use once, few, many or a size class.

many	TRBJ1-4	NA	TRBV20-1	TGCAGTGCTAGAGATGTTGGGTTAGGTGAAAAACTGTTTTTT	CSARDVGLGEKLFF
NA	TRBJ2-5	TRBD2	TRBV3-1	TGTGCCAGCAGCAAGACTAGCGGGATGGGGTCCCAGTACTTC	CASSKTSGMGSQYF
few	TRBJ2-7	NA	TRBV7-9	TGCGCCAGCAGCCAAGACCTCTCCCCCGAGCAGTACTTC	CASSQDLSPEQYF
many	TRBJ2-5	TRBD2	TRBV14	TGTGCCAGCAGCCAAGAACTAGCGGGGAAAGAGACCCAGTACTTC	CASSQELAGKETQYF
NA	TRBJ1-2	TRBD1	TRBV19	TGTGCCAGTACTTCCGGGACAGCGAACTATGGCTACACCTTC	CASTSGTANYGYTF
many	TRBJ1-1	NA	TRBV7-2	TGTGCCAGCAGCTTTTTCGTGAACACTGAAGCTTTCTTT	CASSFFVNTEAFF
many	TRBJ1-2	NA	TRBV6-6	TGTGCCAGCAGTGCCTCGTGGGAAGGCTACACCTTC	CASSASWEGYTF
few	TRBJ1-1	NA	TRBV6-5	TGTGCCAGCAGTTTCGAACAGGACAGTGAAGCTTTCTTT	CASSFEQDSEAFF
NA	TRBJ1-1	NA	TRBV7-2	TGTGCCAGCGGCTTAGTGGCTGCCACTGAAGCTTTCTTT	CASGLVAATEAFF
NA	TRBJ2-2	NA	TRBV6-5	TGTGCCAGCAGTTATAAAGCAGGGGCCACCGGGGAGCTGTTTTTT	CASSYKAGATGELFF
NA	TRBJ2-5	NA	TRBV12-3/TRBV12-4	TGTGCCAGCTCACCAAGACCAAGCATGGAGACCCAGTACTTC	CASSPRPSMETQYF
few	TRBJ1-2	NA	TRBV7-9	TGTGCCAGCAGCTTGGCCGGGGGAGGGTTTAACTATGGCTACACCTTC	CASSLAGGGFNYGYTF
few	TRBJ2-6	NA	TRBV6-5	TGTGCCAGCAGCACGACTAGTATCCACCCTGGGGCCAACGTCCTGACTTTC	CASSTTSIHPGANVLTF
NA	TRBJ2-7	NA	TRBV6-1	TGTGCCAGCAGTTACTCGAGTCCAAAACGGGACTCTTTATCCTACGAGCAGTACTTC	CASSYSSPKRDSLSYEQYF
few	TRBJ1-5	TRBD1	TRBV27	TGTGCCAGCGCCGTAACAGGGGAAGGCAGCAATCAGCCCCAGCATTTT	CASAVTGEGSNQPQHF
many	TRBJ1-6	NA	TRBV20-1	TGCAGTGCTAGTATTGCACAGGTCTATTCACCCCTCCACTTT	CSASIAQVYSPLHF
few	TRBJ2-7	TRBD1	TRBV6-5	TGTGCCAGCAGGCCCGGGACAGGGGGGGCCTACGAGCAGTACTTC	CASRPGTGGAYEQYF
once	TRBJ2-3	NA	TRBV24-1	TGTGCCACCAGTGATTCGCAGCGAGGGGTACCAGATACGCAGTATTTT	CATSDSQRGVPDTQYF
many	TRBJ2-2	TRBD2	TRBV2	TGTGCCAGCAGTGGCCCGGGAGGGGACGACGGGGAGCTGTTTTTT	CASSGPGGDDGELFF
many	TRBJ1-2	NA	TRBV6-6	TGTGCCAGCAGACCGGGCCGTCTTGGCTACACCTTC	CASRPGRLGYTF
few	TRBJ1-2	TRBD1	TRBV3-1	TGTGCCAGCAGCGACAGGGAAACCTATGGCTACACCTTC	CASSDRETYGYTF
few	TRBJ1-1	NA	TRBV14	TGTGCCAGCAGCCAAAGTGAGTGGGGGTCGGAAGCTTTCTTT	CASSQSEWGSEAFF
few	TRBJ1-2	NA	TRBV4-3	TGCGCCAGCAGCCAAGTCCCACCCCTGGGGGACTATGGCTACACCTTC	CASSQVPPLGDYGYTF
NA	TRBJ1-2	NA	TRBV29-1	TGCAGCGCTCACAACTATGGCTACACCTTC	CSAHNYGYTF
NA	TRBJ1-2	TRBD1	TRBV12-3/TRBV12-4	TGTGCCAGCAGGAGGACAGGGAGGGGCTACACCTTC	CASRRTGRGYTF
many	TRBJ1-4	NA	TRBV2	TGTGCCAGCGGGGGAGCAAATCCAACTAATGAAAAACTGTTTTTT	CASGGANPTNEKLFF
many	TRBJ1-5	NA	TRBV19	TGTGCCAGCAGTACACAGGCAAATCAGCCCCAGCATTTT	CASSTQANQPQHF
many	TRBJ1-1	TRBD1	TRBV29-1	TGCAGCGTTGCAGGGGGCAGAACGGCTGAAGCTTTCTTT	CSVAGGRTAEAFF
few	TRBJ1-4	NA	TRBV4-1	TGCGCCAGCAGCCAGGGGGGGTACGAAAAACTGTTTTTT	CASSQGGYEKLFF
many	TRBJ1-5	TRBD1	TRBV7-2	TGTGCCAGCAGCCTCACAGGGGGGGATGATCAGCCCCAGCATTTT	CASSLTGGDDQPQHF
many	TRBJ1-1	NA	TRBV20-1	TGCAGTGCAGGGCAGCGAGACAGAGGAGCTTTCTTT	CSAGQRDRGAFF
few	TRBJ1-3	NA	TRBV10-3	TGTGCCATCAGTGTTTGGGCCTCCTCGGACTCTGGAAACACCATATATTTT	CAISVWASSDSGNTIYF
NA	TRBJ1-5	TRBD1	TRBV6-4	TGTGCCAGCAGCCTCCCAACAGGGGATGGCAATCAGCCCCAGCATTTT	CASSLPTGDGNQPQHF
NA	TRBJ2-7	TRBD2	TRBV2	TGTGCCAGCGGGGAACTAGCGGGCTCTTTCCCCTACGAGCAGTACTTC	CASGELAGSFPYEQYF
NA	TRBJ1-1	NA	TRBV24-1	TGTGCCAGCAGTTACTCGGCGGCCGCTAACGCTGAAGCTTTCTTT	CASSYSAAANAEAFF
once	TRBJ2-6	NA	TRBV10-3	TGTGCCATCAGAGCAGGGAACGGGGCCAACGTCCTGACTTTC	CAIRAGNGANVLTF
many	TRBJ1-5	TRBD1	TRBV12-5	TGTGCTAGTGGCAATGACAGGGTAGATCAGCCCCAGCATTTT	CASGNDRVDQPQHF
many	TRBJ1-5	NA	TRBV19	TGTGCCAGTAGTATGATCGGGGAGTTTAGCAATCAGCCCCAGCATTTT	CASSMIGEFSNQPQHF
few	TRBJ2-5	TRBD2	TRBV20-1	TGCAGTGCTAGAGATTTGGCTAGCGGGAGCCTCCCGGAGACCCAGTACTTC	CSARDLASGSLPETQYF
NA	TRBJ2-2	TRBD2	TRBV5-5	TGCGCCAGCAGCCGGGGGGAAGGGATCACCGGGGAGCTGTTTTTT	CASSRGEGITGELFF
many	TRBJ1-2	TRBD1	TRBV29-1	TGCAGCGTCCGGACAGGGGAATATGGCTACACCTTC	CSVRTGEYGYTF
NA	TRBJ1-1	NA	TRBV4-1	TGCGCCAGCAGCCAAGGGGCGCGGGGCGGGAACACTGAAGCTTTCTTT	CASSQGARGGNTEAFF
NA	TRBJ2-7	NA	TRBV20-1	TGCAGTGCTCGCGGGCAACATAGCTCCTACGAGCAGTACTTC	CSARGQHSSYEQYF
many	TRBJ2-7	NA	TRBV10-3	TGTGCCATCAGTGCGAGACACGAGCAGTACTTC	CAISARHEQYF
NA	TRBJ1-4	NA	TRBV9	TGTGCCAGCTCACCACCGGGACGTTCGGAAAAACTGTTTTTT	CASSPPGRSEKLFF
once	TRBJ2-2	NA	TRBV7-2	NA	CASSGGPAPGSCFF
NA	TRBJ1-5	NA	TRBV4-1	TGCGCCAGCAGCCAAGACGCAGGGATACAGCCCCAGCATTTT	CASSQDAGIQPQHF
NA	TRBJ1-4	NA	TRBV7-9	TGTGCCAGCAGCTTAGCGCAAGGGGGACCCGGAAAACTGTTTTTT	CASSLAQGGPGKLFF
NA	TRBJ1-1	TRBD1	TRBV12-5	TGTGCTAGTGGTCCCGCCCGGACAGGGGAAAACACTGAAGCTTTCTTT	CASGPARTGENTEAFF
NA	TRBJ1-2	TRBD1	TRBV28	TGTGCCAGCAGCTCCTTGGACAGGGGAGAGGGCTACACCTTC	CASSSLDRGEGYTF
few	TRBJ1-3	NA	TRBV20-1	TGCAGTGCCGCCGACGAAACCGGTGTGGGAAACACCATATATTTT	CSAADETGVGNTIYF
NA	TRBJ1-6	NA	TRBV24-1	TGTGCCACCTCAGCGCGGACAGAGAATTCACCCCTCCACTTT	CATSARTENSPLHF
many	TRBJ2-7	NA	TRBV7-8	TGTGCCAGCAGCCCCAGATCCGGGACTCCCACCTACGAGCAGTACTTC	CASSPRSGTPTYEQYF
NA	TRBJ2-2	NA	TRBV3-1	TGTGCCAGCAGCCAAGTCCGCGGGGAGCTGTTTTTT	CASSQVRGELFF
NA	TRBJ2-7	TRBD1	TRBV7-2	TGTGCCAGCAGCTTAAACTCAGGGACAGGGGGGACTCCCTACGAGCAGTACTTC	CASSLNSGTGGTPYEQYF
few	TRBJ2-1	TRBD2	TRBV9	TGTGCCAGCAGCGTGCGCGTCACTAGCGGGGGTTACAATGAGCAGTTCTTC	CASSVRVTSGGYNEQFF